The table lists the clone carrying this T cell receptor (beta chain) with many counts. Its target is not known. A read error may produce the germline difference seen at one junction end. Unique molecular identifiers tagged individual cDNA molecules. TCRdb re-analysed the 5' RACE reads in MiXCR, keeping a single row per CDR3 protein. The table records tens of thousands of distinct CDR3 sequences, around 12% of them present only once. This record belongs to a study of early T cells in non-severe SARS-CoV-2 infection. Study context: Sequencing was performed on bulk RNA from unsorted whole blood, leaving chains unpaired.

CDR3 length equals 13 residues. Germline CDR1 is SSHAT and CDR2 is FNYEAQ (reference sequence). Findings and limits, study-wide: Private and CD4 specificities were missed by VDJdb matching, which favored anti-spike CD8 responses.

The chain has TRBV7-7 and TRBJ1-1; a weak D match, TRBD1 (5 bases). The TCR comes from an adult who was a healthcare worker with PCR-confirmed SARS-CoV-2 infection or an uninfected control (not recorded which). The sample consisted of whole blood. CDR3 DNA sequence: TGTGCTAGCAGCTTAGCTCAGGGCACTGAAGCTTTCTTT. The encoded protein is CASSLAQGTEAFF.